Listed below are T cell receptor beta chains from one sample, sequenced in a study of shared clonotypes between healthy human individuals. Clones were read by immunoSEQ multiplex PCR, and TCRdb kept only the in-frame ones, dropping some. This repertoire shows around 2.1 million clones, approximately 94% found once; its top ten account for about 1.5%. The specimen sequenced was naive CD8+ T cells from PBMCs. These receptor sequences come from a man aged 18-30 years in good health. Some clones in this sample may be carry-over from other donors' samples. The CDR3 runs from the conserved cysteine through the conserved F or W. The order of the fields is clone size, D gene, V gene, CDR3 protein. D genes are given only for firm matches. The size of a clone is reported for some rows only, either as once, few or many, or as a class for expanded clones.

clone_size: .; d_call: .; v_call: TRBV28; cdr3_aa: CASTQDSFYEQYF
clone_size: .; d_call: .; v_call: TRBV9; cdr3_aa: CASSVTVSPLSTSIYNEQFF
clone_size: once; d_call: TRBD1; v_call: TRBV27; cdr3_aa: CASREPLTTGKGVVGFTEAFF
clone_size: .; d_call: TRBD1; v_call: TRBV5-5; cdr3_aa: CASSLGRDREGLFF
clone_size: few; d_call: .; v_call: TRBV7-3; cdr3_aa: CASGGSSYGYTF
clone_size: .; d_call: .; v_call: TRBV9; cdr3_aa: CASQTGTGNTEAFF
clone_size: .; d_call: .; v_call: TRBV5-8; cdr3_aa: CASTDSEGGNNEQFF
clone_size: .; d_call: .; v_call: TRBV4-1; cdr3_aa: CASSQLGKERRGYEQYF
clone_size: .; d_call: .; v_call: TRBV19; cdr3_aa: CASSIRPASSYEQYF
clone_size: .; d_call: TRBD1; v_call: TRBV7-9; cdr3_aa: CASSDRDLGGYTF
clone_size: .; d_call: .; v_call: TRBV21-1; cdr3_aa: CASSLSLGGHSNQPQHF
clone_size: .; d_call: .; v_call: TRBV7-2; cdr3_aa: CASSLAVVELGNTIYF
clone_size: .; d_call: .; v_call: TRBV7-6; cdr3_aa: CASSLGRRESTDTQYF
clone_size: .; d_call: .; v_call: TRBV28; cdr3_aa: CAISTFGGYEQYF
clone_size: .; d_call: .; v_call: TRBV15; cdr3_aa: CATSLTDTQYF
clone_size: .; d_call: .; v_call: TRBV2; cdr3_aa: CASFSVKGGYTF
clone_size: .; d_call: .; v_call: TRBV4-1; cdr3_aa: CASSQVQGRLDYGYTF
clone_size: once; d_call: .; v_call: TRBV7-9; cdr3_aa: CASSLGGNYEQYF
clone_size: .; d_call: .; v_call: TRBV19; cdr3_aa: CASSLVGTVSQHF
clone_size: .; d_call: .; v_call: TRBV15; cdr3_aa: CATSRTKTRMNTEAFF
clone_size: .; d_call: .; v_call: TRBV4-1; cdr3_aa: CASSRGMNTEAFF
clone_size: .; d_call: .; v_call: TRBV7-9; cdr3_aa: CASISNQGGIGGYTF
clone_size: .; d_call: .; v_call: TRBV25-1; cdr3_aa: CAAGTHKEKLFF
clone_size: .; d_call: .; v_call: TRBV20-1; cdr3_aa: CSAKGTPEAFF
clone_size: .; d_call: .; v_call: TRBV7-9; cdr3_aa: CASRPTSIPQGTQYF
clone_size: few; d_call: TRBD1; v_call: TRBV13; cdr3_aa: CASSSGQGARELFF